The TCR beta chain under discussion was sequenced for a study of blood T cell repertoires in COVID-19. Study-level background: Italy, Spain and the United States were the sources of the convalescent and acute COVID-19 samples. Nucleic acid was either cDNA or gDNA, and it came from T cells, B-cell-depleted T cells, or PBMCs.

From germline, CDR1 is MNHNS and CDR2 SASEGT. This CDR3 has 16 amino acids. V gave up 3 bases and J gave up 6 bases; unmatched junction bases: 10. In the original analysis: Reference gene primer amplification yielded estimated nucleated cell counts. Sequencing was performed with immunoSEQ multiplex PCR; in TCRdb, only in-frame clones are kept and a portion is missing. Clone size and V and J calls were adopted from that table, with D and trimming inferred from the DNA. The repertoire holds about 220,000 clones, around 82% seen once, with about 2.7% in the top ten. This clone was counted a few times. The TCR comes from a woman aged 40-49 years with active or convalescent COVID-19. The V call is TRBV6-1, the J call TRBJ2-4; 8 nucleotides match TRBD2. Material for sequencing was peripheral blood. The CDR3 reads CASSEPPGGGGNIQYF. The DNA for the CDR3 is TGTGCCAGCAGTGAGCCACCGGGGGGGGGCGGAAACATTCAGTACTTC.